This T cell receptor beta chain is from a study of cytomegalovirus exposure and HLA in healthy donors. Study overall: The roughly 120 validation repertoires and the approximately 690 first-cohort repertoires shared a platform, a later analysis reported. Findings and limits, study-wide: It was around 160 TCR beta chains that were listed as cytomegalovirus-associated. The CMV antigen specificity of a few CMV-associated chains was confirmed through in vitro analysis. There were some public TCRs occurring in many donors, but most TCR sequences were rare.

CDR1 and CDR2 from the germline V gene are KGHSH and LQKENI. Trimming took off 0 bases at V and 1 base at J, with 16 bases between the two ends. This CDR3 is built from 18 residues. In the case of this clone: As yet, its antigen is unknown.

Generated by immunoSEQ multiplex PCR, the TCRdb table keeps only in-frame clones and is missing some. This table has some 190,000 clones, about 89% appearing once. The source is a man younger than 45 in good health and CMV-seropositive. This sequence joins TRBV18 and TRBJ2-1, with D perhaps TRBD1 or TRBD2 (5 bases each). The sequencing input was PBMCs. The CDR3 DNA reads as TGTGCCAGCTCACCACCGTTTGGGGGAAGTTCGTCCTACAATGAGCAGTTCTTC. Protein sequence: CASSPPFGGSSSYNEQFF.